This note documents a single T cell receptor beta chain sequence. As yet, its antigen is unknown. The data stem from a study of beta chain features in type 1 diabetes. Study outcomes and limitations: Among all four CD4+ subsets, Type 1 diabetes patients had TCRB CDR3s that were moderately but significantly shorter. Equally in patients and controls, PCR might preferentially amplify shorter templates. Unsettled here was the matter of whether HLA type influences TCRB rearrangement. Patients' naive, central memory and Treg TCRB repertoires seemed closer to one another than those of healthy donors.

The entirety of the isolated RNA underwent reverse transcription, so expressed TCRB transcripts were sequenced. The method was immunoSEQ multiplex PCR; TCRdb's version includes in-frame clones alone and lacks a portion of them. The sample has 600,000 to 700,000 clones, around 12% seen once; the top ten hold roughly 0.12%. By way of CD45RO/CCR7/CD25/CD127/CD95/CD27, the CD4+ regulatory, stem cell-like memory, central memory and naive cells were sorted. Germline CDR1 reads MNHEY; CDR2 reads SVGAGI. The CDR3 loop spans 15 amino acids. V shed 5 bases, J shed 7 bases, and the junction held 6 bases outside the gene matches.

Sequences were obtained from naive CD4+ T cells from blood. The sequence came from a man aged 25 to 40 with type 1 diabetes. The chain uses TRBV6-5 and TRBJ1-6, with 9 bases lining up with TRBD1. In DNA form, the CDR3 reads TGTGCCAGCAGTACAAGGACAGGGGTCAATTCACCCCTCCACTTT. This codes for CASSTRTGVNSPLHF.